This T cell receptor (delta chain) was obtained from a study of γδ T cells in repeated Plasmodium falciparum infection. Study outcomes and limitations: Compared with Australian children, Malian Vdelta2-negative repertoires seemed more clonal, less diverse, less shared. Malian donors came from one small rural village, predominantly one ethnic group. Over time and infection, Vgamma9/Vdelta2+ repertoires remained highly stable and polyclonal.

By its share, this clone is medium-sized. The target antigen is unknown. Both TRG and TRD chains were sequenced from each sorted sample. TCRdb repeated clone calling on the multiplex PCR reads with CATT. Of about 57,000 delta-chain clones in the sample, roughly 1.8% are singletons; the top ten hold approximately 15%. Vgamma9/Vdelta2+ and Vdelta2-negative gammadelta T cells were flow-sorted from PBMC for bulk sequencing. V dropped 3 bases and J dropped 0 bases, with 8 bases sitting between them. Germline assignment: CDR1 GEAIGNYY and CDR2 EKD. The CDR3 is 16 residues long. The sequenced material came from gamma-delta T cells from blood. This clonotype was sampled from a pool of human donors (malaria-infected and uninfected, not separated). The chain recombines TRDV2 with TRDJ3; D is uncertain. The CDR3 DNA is TGTGCCTGTGACCCGTACTGCTCCTGGGACACCCGACAGATGTTTTTC. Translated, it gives CACDPYCSWDTRQMFF.